The 5 T cell receptor beta chains given below trace back to one sample, sequenced in a study of blood T cell repertoires in COVID-19. Produced via immunoSEQ multiplex PCR; TCRdb's table is partial and in-frame only. The repertoire holds 190,000 or so clones, about 83% seen once, with approximately 0.88% in the top ten. Sequencing was performed on peripheral blood. All receptors derive from a woman under 30 who had recovered from COVID-19.

V usage is TRBV30 and J usage is TRBJ1-6; 8 nucleotides match TRBD1. The CDR3 loop spans 15 amino acids. V trimming: 2 bases; J trimming: 7 bases; junction bases outside the gene matches: 7. The germline V gene has CDR1 GTSNPN and CDR2 SVGIG (reference sequence). The CDR3 sequence: CAWSLRTGKNSPLHF. The CDR3 DNA is TGTGCCTGGAGTCTGAGGACAGGGAAAAATTCACCCCTCCACTTT.

The gene calls are TRBV7-3 and TRBJ2-4; 7 bases align to TRBD1. V trimming: 4 bases; J trimming: 11 bases; junction bases outside the gene matches: 11. There are 14 residues in the CDR3. Per germline, CDR1 SGHTA and CDR2 FQGTGA. The CDR3 here is CASSSTGIQSVQYF. In DNA form, the CDR3 reads TGTGCCAGCAGCTCGACAGGGATACAGAGTGTTCAGTACTTC.

The chain employs TRBV10-3 and TRBJ1-1; tentative D call: TRBD1 (5 bases). V was clipped by 0 bases and J by 2 bases, with 10 bases between them. Germline V gene data show CDR1 as ENHRY and CDR2 as SYGVKD. The CDR3 has 15 residues. Here the CDR3 reads CAISESGGSNTEAFF. The CDR3 bases are TGTGCCATCAGTGAGTCTGGGGGGTCCAACACTGAAGCTTTCTTT.

The chain joins TRBV6-2 or TRBV6-3 to TRBJ1-3, with D perhaps matching TRBD1 (6 bases). Trimming removed 1 base from V and 0 bases from J, with 13 bases in between. Germline loops: CDR1 MNHEY, CDR2 SVGEGT. The CDR3 runs 17 residues. CDR3 sequence reads: CASSYWNRDNSGNTIYF. The CDR3 DNA reads as TGTGCCAGCAGTTACTGGAACCGGGACAACTCTGGAAACACCATATATTTT.

This chain connects TRBV29-1 to TRBJ1-4; TRBD1 is a possible D gene (6 bases). CDR1 and CDR2 (germline): SQVTM, ANQGSEA. V was cut by 7 bases and J by 6 bases, with 12 bases left in between. The CDR3 covers 12 residues. The CDR3 region is CSGAAGDEKLFF. CDR3 nucleotide sequence: TGCAGCGGGGCGGCAGGGGATGAAAAACTGTTTTTT.